These 14 T cell receptor beta chains were sequenced from one sample in a study of shared clonotypes between healthy human individuals. Only CD45RO-negative cells positively selected for CCR7 counted as naive CD8 cells, so terminally differentiated effector memory CD45RA+ cells were excluded. The data were produced by immunoSEQ multiplex PCR, yet TCRdb's version contains in-frame clones alone and is incomplete. This table holds some 1,900,000 clones, around 96% found once. The sequenced sample consisted of naive CD8+ T cells sorted from blood. These receptors originate from a man in his late teens or twenties in good health.

The chain has TRBV7-9 and TRBJ2-5, with no clear D. V was pared by 5 bases and J by 3 bases, with 7 bases between. This CDR3 comprises 12 residues. Germline V CDR1 and CDR2: SEHNR, FQNEAQ (reference sequence). Written as DNA, the CDR3 is TGTGCCAGCAGCATACTGGAAGAGACCCAGTACTTC. Encoded protein: CASSILEETQYF. Complete variable domain (other parts from reference TRBV7-9 and TRBJ2-5): DTGVSQNPRHKITKRGQNVTFRCDPISEHNRLYWYRQTLGQGPEFLTYFQNEAQLEKSRLLSDRFSAERPKGSFSTLEIQRTEQGDSAMYLCASSILEETQYFGPGTRLLVL.

V gene TRBV5-1 combines with J gene TRBJ2-7; D may be TRBD1 (6 bases). The CDR3 spans 13 residues. Trimming cost V 6 bases and J 0 bases, with 10 bases left between them. Germline CDR1 and CDR2: SGHRS and YFSETQ. The CDR3 sequence is CASTQGISYEQYF. The CDR3 region has the DNA TGCGCCAGCACACAGGGAATCTCCTACGAGCAGTACTTC. Drawing the rest from reference TRBV5-1 and TRBJ2-7, the complete variable domain is KAGVTQTPRYLIKTRGQQVTLSCSPISGHRSVSWYQQTPGQGLQFLFEYFSETQRNKGNFPGRFSGRQFSNSRSEMNVSTLELGDSALYLCASTQGISYEQYFGPGTRLTVT.

This chain connects TRBV19 to TRBJ2-7, with a tentative D call TRBD2 (6 bases). Trimming took off 5 bases at V and 7 bases at J, with 15 bases between the two ends. Germline V gene lookup returns CDR1 LNHDA and CDR2 SQIVND (reference sequence). The CDR3 consists of 13 residues. The CDR3 reads CASSGGLGGEQYF. CDR3 bases: TGTGCCAGTAGTGGGGGACTTGGAGGGGAGCAGTACTTC.

This clone was recorded only once. The same CDR3 arises from other DNA sequences in this sample as well. The rearrangement joins TRBV5-1 to TRBJ2-7; D is uncertain. V lost 0 bases, J lost 2 bases, and 6 bases lay in between. Germline CDR1 reads SGHRS; CDR2 reads YFSETQ. This CDR3 comprises 13 residues. CDR3 residues: CASSLGSAYEQYF. The CDR3 DNA reads as TGCGCCAGCAGCTTGGGCAGCGCCTACGAGCAGTACTTC.

The genes are TRBV2 and TRBJ2-7; a weak D match, TRBD1 (6 bases). CDR3 size: 14 residues. CDR1 and CDR2 from the germline V gene are SNHLY and FYNNEI. Trimming shortened V by 5 bases and J by 2 bases, and 13 bases separated the two germline ends. The CDR3 nucleotides read TGTGCCAGCAGTTTTGGGGGACAAACCTACGAGCAGTACTTC. Translation: CASSFGGQTYEQYF.

This rearrangement joins TRBV27 to TRBJ2-7; no clear D gene. Germline V gives CDR1 MNHEY, CDR2 SMNVEV (reference sequence). Trimming took off 5 bases at V and 7 bases at J, with 21 bases between the two ends. The CDR3 is 15 amino acids. This CDR3 is CASSLSQTLSGEQYF. The CDR3 DNA is TGTGCCAGCAGTCTCTCTCAAACCCTTTCTGGGGAGCAGTACTTC.

To note about this clone: Other DNA sequences from this sample encode an identical CDR3 as well. The genes are TRBV27 and TRBJ1-2, with a possible D match to TRBD1 (5 bases). V was shortened by 3 bases and J by 2 bases, with 7 bases between the two germline ends. The CDR3 is 13 residues long. Germline V gene lookup returns CDR1 MNHEY and CDR2 SMNVEV (reference sequence). CDR3 protein: CASSFGGNYGYTF. CDR3 nucleotides: TGTGCCAGCAGTTTTGGGGGGAACTATGGCTACACCTTC.

The chain has TRBV15 and TRBJ2-7; 9 nucleotides match TRBD2. With 0 bases clipped from V and 4 bases from J, the junction kept 4 bases outside the gene matches. The CDR3 covers 15 residues. Looked up from germline, CDR1 is LNHNV and CDR2 is YYDKDF (reference sequence). CDR3 sequence reads: CATSRERLAEYEQYF. Written as DNA, the CDR3 is TGTGCCACCAGCAGAGAAAGACTAGCGGAATACGAGCAGTACTTC.

The gene calls are TRBV9 and TRBJ1-1; perhaps TRBD1 as D (5 bases). Germline loops: CDR1 SGDLS, CDR2 YYNGEE. This CDR3 region has 13 residues. V was trimmed by 4 bases and J by 5 bases, leaving 12 bases between them. CDR3: CASSPGTGTEAFF. The DNA of the CDR3 is TGTGCCAGCAGCCCCGGGACTGGAACTGAAGCTTTCTTT.

The gene calls are TRBV5-6 and TRBJ2-7; possible D gene TRBD2, 6 bases. CDR3 length: 14 amino acids. The germline V gene has CDR1 SGHDT and CDR2 YYEEEE. Trimming pared 6 bases from V and 0 bases from J, leaving 13 bases between. CDR3 amino acids: CASTTGLSSYEQYF. The DNA for the CDR3 is TGTGCCAGCACTACCGGACTAAGCTCCTACGAGCAGTACTTC.

Note on this clone: The same CDR3 can be traced to other DNA sequences in this sample. This chain joins TRBV27 and TRBJ2-1, with 12 bases fitting TRBD2. Unmatched junction bases numbered 3, after V lost 4 bases and J lost 2 bases. CDR1 is MNHEY and CDR2 is SMNVEV in the germline V gene (reference sequence). This CDR3 has 16 amino acids. The CDR3 DNA reads TGTGCCAGCAGTTCCAGACTAGCGGGGGCCTACAATGAGCAGTTCTTC. It translates to CASSSRLAGAYNEQFF.

The chain recombines TRBV4-3 with TRBJ1-4; D is ambiguous. The V gene lost 0 bases and the J gene lost 0 bases, with 5 bases spanning the gap. The CDR3 length is 15 residues. From germline, CDR1 is LGHNA and CDR2 YSLEER. CDR3 protein: CASSQDSATNEKLFF. In DNA form, the CDR3 reads TGCGCCAGCAGCCAAGACAGCGCAACTAATGAAAAACTGTTTTTT.

This rearrangement joins TRBV9 to TRBJ2-3, with TRBD2 matching over 9 bases. The germline CDR1 and CDR2 sequences are SGDLS and YYNGEE. V was clipped by 0 bases and J by 3 bases; unmatched bases: 5. The CDR3 extends over 16 amino acids. The DNA of the CDR3 is TGTGCCAGCAGCGTAGACCTAGCGGGAAGAACAGATACGCAGTATTTT. As protein: CASSVDLAGRTDTQYF.

In its sample, this clone was seen once. The CDR3 coding sequence is TGCGCCAGCAGCCTGTTACCGGGACAGGGGATCGCAGATACGCAGTATTTT. Translation gives CASSLLPGQGIADTQYF. The V and J genes are TRBV5-1 and TRBJ2-3; 10 nucleotides agree with TRBD1. Germline values: CDR1 SGHRS, CDR2 YFSETQ. The trim removed 4 bases at V and 4 bases at J, leaving 12 bases unmatched. This CDR3 has 17 amino acids.